This entry lists 13 T cell receptor beta chains sequenced from one sample in a study of CD8+ T cells in alopecia areata. Treatment defined: oral pan-JAK inhibitor, 5-10 mg twice daily. Extraction of RNA preceded its reverse transcription into cDNA, which served as the sequencing template. The assay was immunoSEQ multiplex PCR, and TCRdb's table has in-frame clones only and misses some. The repertoire holds about 88,000 clones, with around 44% as singletons. The sample consisted of CD8+ T cells sorted from blood, taken at week 24, from a patient treated with tofacitinib. All receptors derive from a human donor with alopecia areata.

This sequence joins TRBV7-8 and TRBJ2-7; the D is unclear. CDR3 length: 12 residues. V shed 3 bases and J shed 5 bases, with 8 bases lying between them. The germline gives CDR1 SGHVS, CDR2 FQNEAQ. CDR3 protein: CASSFPNHEQYF. In nucleotides, the CDR3 is TGTGCCAGCAGCTTCCCTAATCACGAGCAGTACTTC. The whole variable domain, remainder taken from reference TRBV7-8 and TRBJ2-7, is GAGVSQSPRYKVAKRGQDVALRCDPISGHVSLFWYQQALGQGPEFLTYFQNEAQLDKSGLPSDRFFAERPEGSVSTLKIQRTQQEDSAVYLCASSFPNHEQYFGPGTRLTVT.

As for this clone: This specimen includes other DNA sequences encoding the same CDR3. The chain carries TRBV7-9 and TRBJ2-7; 12 nucleotides agree with TRBD2. Germline trimming cut 4 bases from V and 4 bases from J; bases unmatched to any gene: 2. The germline CDR1 and CDR2 sequences are SEHNR and FQNEAQ (reference sequence). The CDR3 length is 14 residues. Here the CDR3 DNA reads TGTGCCAGCAGCTCCGGGACTAGCGGGTACGAGCAGTACTTC. This encodes CASSSGTSGYEQYF.

The CDR3 sequence is CATSRTPRGRSTDTQYF. In nucleotides, the CDR3 is TGTGCCACCAGCAGGACGCCCCGCGGGAGGAGCACAGATACGCAGTATTTT. V is TRBV15 and J is TRBJ2-3; 8 nucleotides agree with TRBD2. In germline, CDR1 is LNHNV, CDR2 YYDKDF (reference sequence). V dropped 3 bases and J dropped 0; count of bases not matched to a gene: 8. The CDR3 is made up of 17 amino acids. Variable domain in full (rest from reference TRBV15 and TRBJ2-3): DAMVIQNPRYQVTQFGKPVTLSCSQTLNHNVMYWYQQKSSQAPKLLFHYYDKDFNNEADTPDNFQSRRPNTSFCFLDIRSPGLGDTAMYLCATSRTPRGRSTDTQYFGPGTRLTVL.

This clone has a handful of counts. The J gene is TRBJ2-5, the V gene TRBV6-5; D is uncertain. Looked up from germline, CDR1 is MNHEY and CDR2 is SVGAGI. The CDR3 consists of 15 residues. V lost 0 bases and J 4 bases, leaving 12 bases between the germline ends. DNA of the CDR3: TGTGCCAGCAGTTACTCTAAGCCTCCGGGAGAGACCCAGTACTTC. It translates to CASSYSKPPGETQYF.

This clone came up once. V and J are TRBV4-1 and TRBJ1-4; no firm D call. CDR1 is MGHRA and CDR2 is YSYEKL in the germline V gene. V lost 3 bases, J lost 7 bases, and 9 bases lay in between. This CDR3 is 13 amino acids long. The CDR3 bases are TGCGCCAGCAGCCAGGGCCCGGGTGAAAAACTGTTTTTT. It codes for CASSQGPGEKLFF.

The chain combines TRBV2 with TRBJ2-1, with D perhaps TRBD1 or TRBD2 (5 bases each). This CDR3 has 16 amino acids. The germline V gene has CDR1 SNHLY and CDR2 FYNNEI. Trimming left V 9 bases short and J 0 bases short, with 18 bases between. The CDR3 region has the DNA TGTGCCAGTTTCTCCGGACTTGACAGCTCCTACAATGAGCAGTTCTTC. Translated: CASFSGLDSSYNEQFF.

The V call is TRBV11-1, the J call TRBJ1-2, with D uncertain. CDR1 and CDR2 from the germline V gene are SGHAT and FQDESV (reference sequence). This CDR3 is 16 amino acids long. The V end lost 4 bases, the J end lost 2 bases, and 17 bases lay between the germline ends. The chain's CDR3 is CASSWSKTARNYGYTF. For the CDR3, the DNA is TGTGCCAGCAGCTGGAGCAAGACTGCCAGGAACTATGGCTACACCTTC.

V gene TRBV29-1 combines with J gene TRBJ2-7; D might be TRBD1 (6 bases). With 0 bases removed from V and 3 bases from J, the gap between germline ends came to 15 bases. The germline gives CDR1 SQVTM, CDR2 ANQGSEA. The CDR3 consists of 15 residues. The CDR3 nucleotides read TGCAGCGTTGAAGACCCCGGGACATCCAACTACGAGCAGTACTTC. This sequence encodes CSVEDPGTSNYEQYF.

This clone was picked up a small number of times. V and J are TRBV7-9 and TRBJ2-3, with 7 bases identical to TRBD2. The CDR3 totals 15 residues. V trimming: 4 bases; J trimming: 8 bases; junction bases outside the gene matches: 12. Germline V CDR1 and CDR2: SEHNR, FQNEAQ (reference sequence). The CDR3 is CASSYLARSGGTQYF. The CDR3, as DNA: TGTGCCAGCAGCTATCTAGCGCGGTCGGGAGGTACGCAGTATTTT. The entire variable domain, with the rest obtained from reference TRBV7-9 and TRBJ2-3, is as follows: DTGVSQNPRHKITKRGQNVTFRCDPISEHNRLYWYRQTLGQGPEFLTYFQNEAQLEKSRLLSDRFSAERPKGSFSTLEIQRTEQGDSAMYLCASSYLARSGGTQYFGPGTRLTVL.

In this sample, this clone turned up a few times. CDR3 in DNA: TGTGCCAGCAGCTCCCCAGGCCTCTCGGAAGAGACCCAGTACTTC. Its protein is CASSSPGLSEETQYF. The chain is built from TRBV5-4 and TRBJ2-5; D is undetermined. The CDR3 consists of 15 residues. V shed 3 bases and J shed 3 bases, with 15 bases lying between them. Germline CDR1 reads SGHNT; CDR2 reads YYREEE (reference sequence).

This clone was detected once. This chain connects TRBV6-5 to TRBJ2-1, with 9 bases fitting TRBD2. The germline V gene has CDR1 MNHEY and CDR2 SVGAGI. Germline trimming cut 5 bases from V and 0 bases from J; bases unmatched to any gene: 2. The CDR3 is made up of 15 amino acids. CDR3 in DNA: TGTGCCAGCAGTAGTAGCGGGAGCTCCTACAATGAGCAGTTCTTC. This sequence encodes CASSSSGSSYNEQFF.

This clone was seen a handful of times. The chain uses TRBV2 and TRBJ2-7; D ambiguous. The CDR3 loop spans 15 amino acids. CDR1 and CDR2 from the germline V gene are SNHLY and FYNNEI. Trimming pared 6 bases from V and 4 bases from J, leaving 19 bases between. The CDR3 nucleotides read TGTGCCAGCAGGCCCCCGGGTCCCAATGAGTACGAGCAGTACTTC. It yields the protein CASRPPGPNEYEQYF.

This clone was seen more than once but under ten times. This sequence joins TRBV29-1 and TRBJ2-1; the match to TRBD2 covers 10 bases. This CDR3 contains 14 residues. Germline assignment: CDR1 SQVTM and CDR2 ANQGSEA. V lost 4 bases and J lost 10; bases outside the gene matches: 10. The CDR3 DNA reads as TGCAGCGTTGGCCCTAGCGGGAGATCTAACGAGCAGTTCTTC. It translates to CSVGPSGRSNEQFF.